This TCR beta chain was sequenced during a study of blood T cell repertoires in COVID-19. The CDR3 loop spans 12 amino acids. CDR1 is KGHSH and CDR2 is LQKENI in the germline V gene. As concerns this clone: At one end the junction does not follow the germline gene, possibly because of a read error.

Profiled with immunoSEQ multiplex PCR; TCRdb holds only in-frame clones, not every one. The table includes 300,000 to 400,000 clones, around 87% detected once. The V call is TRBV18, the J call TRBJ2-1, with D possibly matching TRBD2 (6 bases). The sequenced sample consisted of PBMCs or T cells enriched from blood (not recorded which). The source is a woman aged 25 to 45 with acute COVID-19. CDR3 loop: CASSPQRAGYIF. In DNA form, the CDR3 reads TGTGCCAGCTCACCACAACGGGCGGGGTACATCTTC.